This T cell receptor (beta chain) was sequenced during a study of T cells in Graves' hyperthyroidism and ophthalmopathy. The study, taken as a whole, reports: Most thyroid clonotypes that were expanded above 0.001 also turned up in blood. Separation of ophthalmopathy from stable hyperthyroidism was achieved by a 13 V-J model.

Based on clinical symptoms, serum thyroxine and TRAb, thyroid ultrasound and orbital computed tomography, diagnoses were reached. Cells are PBMCs isolated from more than 8.5 ml of fresh blood. Amplified TCR beta CDR3 regions derived from RNA transcripts. HTBI primers drove first-round RT-PCR of the TCR CDR3. MiXCR, applied by TCRdb to the multiplex PCR reads, yields one record per CDR3 protein. Of around 350,000 distinct CDR3 sequences in the sample, 19% are singletons; the top ten hold 3% to 4.5%. Deletions cut 8 bases from V and 5 bases from J, with 4 bases between. This CDR3 is built from 10 residues. The V gene's germline CDR1 is MDHEN and CDR2 SYDVKM. Many counts were recorded for this clonotype. What it binds is unknown.

Sequencing was performed on blood. The chain carries TRBV28 and TRBJ1-3; D is unresolved. The receptor was derived from a woman younger than 35 with Graves' hyperthyroidism. CDR3 loop: CASGRNTIYF. The DNA for the CDR3 is TGTGCCAGCGGGAGAAACACCATATATTTT.